These 15 T cell receptor beta chains originate from one sample sequenced in a study of identical twins. TCRdb itself ran the 5' RACE reads through MiXCR, one entry per CDR3 protein. The data hold around 570,000 distinct CDR3 sequences, with more than 9% observed a single time. These data were likewise used in another study, on yellow fever vaccine responses in identical twins.

The sample taken for sequencing was PBMCs. These receptors all stem from a young woman in good health.

This clonotype was counted a few times. V and J are TRBV6-5 and TRBJ2-5, with D possibly matching TRBD2 (6 bases). V was cut by 4 bases and J by 5 bases, with 20 bases left in between. This CDR3 spans 16 amino acids. Germline loops: CDR1 MNHEY, CDR2 SVGAGI. The CDR3 DNA reads as TGTGCCAGCAGTTCGGGACTCCTAAACTCGGCGGAGACCCAGTACTTC. Residues: CASSSGLLNSAETQYF.

This chain links TRBV5-6 with TRBJ2-2; D is possibly TRBD2 (5 bases). This CDR3 has 17 residues. V was pared by 3 bases and J by 6 bases, with 21 bases between. In germline, CDR1 is SGHDT, CDR2 YYEEEE. CDR3 DNA sequence: TGTGCCAGCAGCTATGGTGGGCTAGCCCTCTTTGCCGGGGAGCTGTTTTTT. Amino acids: CASSYGGLALFAGELFF.

The V call is TRBV5-1, the J call TRBJ2-3; 9 bases are shared with TRBD1. CDR1 is SGHRS, CDR2 YFSETQ, per germline. Trimming took 4 bases from V and 6 from J; bases not matched to a gene: 12. The CDR3 totals 16 residues. CDR3 in amino acids: CASSNRPGQGVDTQYF. The CDR3 DNA is TGCGCCAGCAGCAATAGACCGGGACAGGGTGTGGATACGCAGTATTTT.

The chain uses TRBV7-9 and TRBJ2-3, with D perhaps assigned TRBD1 or TRBD2 (5 bases each). Germline loops: CDR1 SEHNR, CDR2 FQNEAQ (reference sequence). V was clipped by 5 bases and J by 2 bases, with 14 bases between them. The CDR3 extends over 15 amino acids. CDR3 amino acids: CASSHSGTFTDTQYF. The CDR3 nucleotides are TGTGCCAGCAGCCACTCCGGGACGTTCACAGATACGCAGTATTTT.

The rearrangement uses TRBV6-5 and TRBJ2-3; D gene uncertain. There are 14 residues in the CDR3. Germline CDR1 and CDR2: MNHEY and SVGAGI. Trimming took 2 bases from V and 4 from J, leaving 10 bases between them. CDR3 loop: CASSYLATADTQYF. The CDR3 coding sequence is TGTGCCAGCAGTTACCTTGCGACGGCAGATACGCAGTATTTT.

This chain joins TRBV5-6 and TRBJ2-1; 7 bases are a match to TRBD2. Trimming removed 8 bases from V and 12 bases from J; junction bases left unmatched: 14. This CDR3 contains 13 residues. CDR1 is SGHDT and CDR2 is YYEEEE in the germline V gene. CDR3 sequence: CARSPGGGSAQFF. The CDR3 region has the DNA TGTGCCAGGAGCCCCGGGGGAGGGTCTGCGCAGTTCTTC.

Ten or more counts support this clonotype. V gene TRBV7-9 combines with J gene TRBJ1-6; no reliable D call. CDR1 and CDR2 (germline): SEHNR, FQNEAQ (reference sequence). The CDR3 has 15 amino acids. Trimming pared 5 bases from V and 9 bases from J, leaving 17 bases between. CDR3 residues: CASSLGREEGSPLHF. CDR3 DNA: TGTGCCAGCAGCCTTGGACGGGAAGAGGGTTCACCCCTCCACTTT.

This clonotype was seen at least ten times. This chain uses TRBV12-3 or TRBV12-4 with TRBJ2-3; 8 nucleotides match TRBD2. The CDR3 runs to 15 residues. V gave up 2 bases and J gave up 6 bases; unmatched junction bases: 7. This CDR3 is CASSLRLAGPDTQYF. CDR3 DNA: TGTGCCAGCAGTTTACGGCTAGCGGGCCCCGATACGCAGTATTTT.

The gene calls are TRBV3-1 and TRBJ1-1; 7 bases align to TRBD1. The CDR3 is 15 residues long. Germline CDR1 LGHDT, CDR2 YNNKEL (reference sequence). J lost 1 base, V lost 0 bases, and 2 bases had no gene match. The CDR3 sequence: CASSQERTGNTEAFF. In nucleotides, the CDR3 is TGTGCCAGCAGCCAAGAGCGGACAGGGAACACTGAAGCTTTCTTT.

The sample holds many counts of this clonotype. The V call is TRBV28, the J call TRBJ1-3, with D unclear. Trimming took off 6 bases at V and 2 bases at J, with 11 bases between the two ends. The germline V gene has CDR1 MDHEN and CDR2 SYDVKM. The CDR3 sequence is 14 residues long. The CDR3 nucleotides are TGTGCCAGCAGAACCAGGAGGACTGGAAACACCATATATTTT. Amino acid sequence: CASRTRRTGNTIYF.

This clonotype turned up a few times. No conserved phenylalanine or tryptophan ends this CDR3, so it is likely a read error. The J gene is TRBJ2-3, the V gene TRBV9; 7 bases are shared with TRBD1. Unmatched junction bases numbered 6, after V lost 5 bases and J lost 0 bases. CDR1 is SGDLS and CDR2 is YYNGEE in the germline V gene. There are 15 residues in the CDR3. In DNA form, the CDR3 reads TGTGCCAGCAGGATGGGGGACAGAAGCACAGATACGCAGTATTCT. Residues: CASRMGDRSTDTQYS.

This clonotype was detected many times. The CDR3 is CASSPDSEGPIYGYTF. The CDR3 DNA is TGTGCCAGCAGCCCCGACAGTGAGGGACCCATCTATGGCTACACCTTC. The chain links TRBV12-3 or TRBV12-4 to TRBJ1-2, with D maybe TRBD1 (5 bases). V was pared by 6 bases and J by 4 bases, with 21 bases between. CDR3 length equals 16 residues.

This clonotype was detected ten times or more. CDR3 in amino acids: CASSQGQYYGYTF. As DNA, the CDR3 is TGTGCCAGCAGCCAGGGACAGTACTATGGCTACACCTTC. The chain joins TRBV3-1 to TRBJ1-2, with 7 positions matching TRBD1. The CDR3 is made up of 13 amino acids. The junction had 1 base not matched to a gene; V was cut back by 3 bases and J by 3 bases. Germline assignment: CDR1 LGHDT and CDR2 YNNKEL (reference sequence).

V usage is TRBV6-4 and J usage is TRBJ2-3, with 8 bases identical to TRBD2. Per the germline V gene, CDR1 is MRHNA and CDR2 is SNTAGT. J was trimmed by 3 bases and V by 0 bases; bases with no gene match: 5. CDR3 length equals 16 residues. Written as DNA, the CDR3 is TGTGCCAGCAGTGACTCGCCAAGCGGGAGTACAGATACGCAGTATTTT. It encodes CASSDSPSGSTDTQYF.

This clonotype was picked up a small number of times. The V gene is TRBV4-3, the J gene TRBJ2-7; a possible D gene is TRBD2 (6 bases). There are 15 residues in the CDR3. Trimming cost V 1 base and J 7 bases, with 17 bases left between them. In germline, CDR1 is LGHNA, CDR2 YSLEER. The CDR3 protein is CASSQAHRLAGEQYF. CDR3 bases: TGCGCCAGCAGCCAAGCCCATAGACTTGCGGGGGAGCAGTACTTC.